The clone carrying this TCR beta chain has a handful of counts. The antigen remains undetermined. Quantitative molecular-barcoded 5'-RACE generated the TCR beta libraries. One entry per CDR3 protein results from TCRdb running MiXCR on the 5' RACE reads. This sample has 250,000 to 350,000 distinct CDR3 sequences; 20% occur once, and the top ten carry 3.5%. This entry comes from a study of CD8 T cells in ankylosing spondylitis. Broader study findings: Within peripheral blood, clones linked to disease were CD8+ and relatively rare. Roughly eight highly homologous variants made up a TCR beta motif that seemed to typify ankylosing spondylitis blood. There was reportedly significant enrichment of clones that were disease-linked in matched ankylosing spondylitis synovial fluid.

The CDR3 is 16 amino acids. Germline loops: CDR1 SGHTA, CDR2 FQGNSA. V lost 6 bases, J lost 2 bases, and 19 bases lay in between. Specimen: blood, either unsorted or a sorted T cell fraction (not recorded which). This receptor was identified in a female donor with ankylosing spondylitis or in good health (not recorded which). The chain employs TRBV7-2 and TRBJ2-5; a possible D gene is TRBD2 (6 bases). The CDR3: CASSLRRREQQETQYF. The CDR3 region has the DNA TGTGCCAGCAGTCTCCGGAGGCGGGAACAGCAAGAGACCCAGTACTTC.